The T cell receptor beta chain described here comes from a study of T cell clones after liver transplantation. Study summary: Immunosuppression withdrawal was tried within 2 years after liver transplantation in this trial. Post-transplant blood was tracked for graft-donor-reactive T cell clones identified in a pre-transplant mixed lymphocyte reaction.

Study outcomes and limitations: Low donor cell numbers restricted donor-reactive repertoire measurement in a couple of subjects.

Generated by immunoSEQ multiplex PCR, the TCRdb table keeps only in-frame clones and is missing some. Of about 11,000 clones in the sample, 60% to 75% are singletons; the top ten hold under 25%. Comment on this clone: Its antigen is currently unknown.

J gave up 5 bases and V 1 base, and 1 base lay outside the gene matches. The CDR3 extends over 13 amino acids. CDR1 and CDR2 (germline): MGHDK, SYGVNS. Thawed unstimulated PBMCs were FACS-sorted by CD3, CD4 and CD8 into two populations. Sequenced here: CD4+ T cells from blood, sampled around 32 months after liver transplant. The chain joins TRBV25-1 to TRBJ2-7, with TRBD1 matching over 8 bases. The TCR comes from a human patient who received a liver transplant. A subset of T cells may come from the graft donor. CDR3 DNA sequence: TGTGCCAGCAGTGAATCAGGGGGCGACGAGCAGTACTTC. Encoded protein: CASSESGGDEQYF.